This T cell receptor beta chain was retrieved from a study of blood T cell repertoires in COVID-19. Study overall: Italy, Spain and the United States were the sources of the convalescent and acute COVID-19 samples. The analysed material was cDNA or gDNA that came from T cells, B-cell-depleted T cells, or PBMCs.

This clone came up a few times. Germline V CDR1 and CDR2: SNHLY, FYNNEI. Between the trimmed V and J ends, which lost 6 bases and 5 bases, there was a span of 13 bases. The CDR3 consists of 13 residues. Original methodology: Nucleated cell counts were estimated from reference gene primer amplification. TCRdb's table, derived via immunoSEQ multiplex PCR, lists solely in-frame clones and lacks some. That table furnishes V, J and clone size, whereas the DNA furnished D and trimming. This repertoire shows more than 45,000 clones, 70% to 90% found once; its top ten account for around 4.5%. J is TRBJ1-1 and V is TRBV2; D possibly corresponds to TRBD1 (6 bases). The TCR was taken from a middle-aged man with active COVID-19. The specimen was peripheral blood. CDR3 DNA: TGTGCCAGCAGCGCAACAGGGAAGACTGAAGCTTTCTTT. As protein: CASSATGKTEAFF.